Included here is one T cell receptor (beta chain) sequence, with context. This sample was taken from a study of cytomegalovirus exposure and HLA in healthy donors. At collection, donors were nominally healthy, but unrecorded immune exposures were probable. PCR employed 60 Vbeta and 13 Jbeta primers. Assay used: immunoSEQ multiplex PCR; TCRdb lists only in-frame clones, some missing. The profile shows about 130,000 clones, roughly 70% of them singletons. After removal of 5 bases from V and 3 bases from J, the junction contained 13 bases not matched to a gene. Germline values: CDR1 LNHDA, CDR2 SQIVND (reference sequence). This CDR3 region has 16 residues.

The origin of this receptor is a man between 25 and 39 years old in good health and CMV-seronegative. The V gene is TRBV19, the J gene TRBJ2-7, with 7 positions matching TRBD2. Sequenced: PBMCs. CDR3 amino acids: CASSPHGASGLYEQYF. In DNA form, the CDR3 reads TGTGCCAGTAGTCCCCACGGGGCTAGCGGCCTCTACGAGCAGTACTTC. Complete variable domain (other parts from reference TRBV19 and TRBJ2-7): DGGITQSPKYLFRKEGQNVTLSCEQNLNHDAMYWYRQDPGQGLRLIYYSQIVNDFQKGDIAEGYSVSREKKESFPLTVTSAQKNPTAFYLCASSPHGASGLYEQYFGPGTRLTVT.